This T cell receptor (beta chain) was observed in a study of T cell repertoires in cytomegalovirus infection. Study overall: Public signatures in TCR beta pointed to CMV infection and matching HLA type.

There are a few counts of this clonotype. As yet, its antigen is unknown. Per the germline V gene, CDR1 is SEHNR and CDR2 is FQNEAQ (reference sequence). The CDR3 covers 14 residues. Trimming took 1 base from V and 2 from J, leaving 8 bases between them. TCRdb re-derived calls from the reads in MiXCR, one entry per CDR3 protein. The sample includes 150,000 to 200,000 distinct CDR3 sequences, approximately 20% of them seen just once. General study results and limits: Summed frequency of shared TCR beta families picked out CMV carriers who also had the relevant HLA. CMV-specific TCR beta clonotypes restricted by HLA-C were the ones dominating the ex vivo response.

The clonotype was recovered from a human donor in good health (CMV status not recorded). Some clones in this sample may be carry-over from other donors' samples. The chain uses TRBV7-9 and TRBJ1-1; D uncertain. Material for sequencing was PBMCs. CDR3 loop: CASSLGPQNTEAFF. The DNA of the CDR3 is TGTGCCAGCAGCTTAGGGCCTCAAAACACTGAAGCTTTCTTT.